The 12 T cell receptor beta chains below all came from one sample that was sequenced in a study of beta chain features in type 1 diabetes. Reverse transcribing all isolated RNA meant expressed TCRB transcripts were sequenced. Profiled with immunoSEQ multiplex PCR; TCRdb holds only in-frame clones, not every one. Altogether fewer than 350,000 clones are present, roughly 21% being singletons, with the ten largest covering roughly 0.045%. Sequenced: naive CD4+ T cells from blood. These receptors all come from a woman younger than 30 in good health.

The rearrangement uses TRBV7-2 and TRBJ2-3; TRBD2 matches 14 bases. CDR1 and CDR2 (germline): SGHTA, FQGNSA. This CDR3 contains 16 residues. V lost 5 bases to trimming and J lost 3 bases; unmatched junction nucleotides: 4. CDR3 DNA sequence: TGTGCCAGCAGCACCGGACTAGCGGGGGGAACAGATACGCAGTATTTT. Its protein product is CASSTGLAGGTDTQYF. Complete variable domain (other parts from reference TRBV7-2 and TRBJ2-3): GAGVSQSPSNKVTEKGKDVELRCDPISGHTALYWYRQSLGQGLEFLIYFQGNSAPDKSGLPSDRFSAERTGGSVSTLTIQRTQQEDSAVYLCASSTGLAGGTDTQYFGPGTRLTVL.

This clone was counted between two and nine times. The CDR3 coding sequence is TGTGCCAGCAACCCTGGACAGGGCCACTATGGCTACACCTTC. Translation gives CASNPGQGHYGYTF. V and J are TRBV9 and TRBJ1-2; 8 positions agree with TRBD1. J was trimmed by 3 bases and V by 6 bases; bases with no gene match: 7. This CDR3 has 14 residues. Germline V lookup: CDR1 SGDLS, CDR2 YYNGEE.

The sample holds a few counts of this clone. The chain recombines TRBV19 with TRBJ2-6; TRBD1 agrees at 10 bases. The CDR3 has 17 amino acids. Germline CDR1 is LNHDA and CDR2 is SQIVND (reference sequence). Trimming at V came to 5 bases and at J to 1 base, leaving 5 bases not matched to a gene. CDR3 protein: CASSLRDRGSGANVLTF. The DNA for the CDR3 is TGTGCCAGTAGTCTCCGGGACAGGGGTTCTGGGGCCAACGTCCTGACTTTC.

The chain carries TRBV9 and TRBJ2-3; possibly TRBD1 for D (5 bases). Germline V gives CDR1 SGDLS, CDR2 YYNGEE. V lost 4 bases and J lost 9, with 18 bases in between. The CDR3 spans 14 residues. CDR3 nucleotide sequence: TGTGCCAGCAGCCCCAGGGAACCCCTCGGGACGCAGTATTTT. Translating gives CASSPREPLGTQYF.

This chain links TRBV5-4 with TRBJ2-3, with D possibly TRBD2 on 5 matching bases. The CDR3 has 17 amino acids. Germline V gene data show CDR1 as SGHNT and CDR2 as YYREEE (reference sequence). V lost 1 base and J 0 bases, leaving 15 bases between the germline ends. The CDR3 DNA reads as TGTGCCAGCAGCTTGCGGCGCGGGTCTGGAAGCACAGATACGCAGTATTTT. Protein sequence: CASSLRRGSGSTDTQYF.

The chain links TRBV5-4 to TRBJ2-7, with TRBD2 matching over 8 bases. After removal of 0 bases from V and 3 bases from J, the junction contained 5 bases not matched to a gene. The length of the CDR3 is 15 residues. CDR1 and CDR2 from the germline V gene are SGHNT and YYREEE (reference sequence). The CDR3 here is CASSLDGGGNYEQYF. The DNA for the CDR3 is TGTGCCAGCAGCTTGGATGGCGGGGGGAACTACGAGCAGTACTTC.

This clone has only a few counts. The V call is TRBV5-4, the J call TRBJ2-7, with 12 bases matching TRBD2. CDR1 and CDR2 from the germline V gene are SGHNT and YYREEE (reference sequence). The V and J ends lost 3 bases and 4 bases, in that order; junction bases with no gene match: 5. The CDR3 has 15 amino acids. CDR3 bases: TGTGCCAGCAGCTCAAGACTAGCGGGAGCTTACGAGCAGTACTTC. This gives the protein CASSSRLAGAYEQYF. The full variable domain, its missing parts supplied by reference TRBV5-4 and TRBJ2-7, is ETGVTQSPTHLIKTRGQQVTLRCSSQSGHNTVSWYQQALGQGPQFIFQYYREEENGRGNFPPRFSGLQFPNYSSELNVNALELDDSALYLCASSSRLAGAYEQYFGPGTRLTVT.

The rearrangement uses TRBV9 and TRBJ2-3, with TRBD1 matching 8 bases. V lost 5 bases to trimming and J lost 2 bases; unmatched junction nucleotides: 10. This CDR3 region has 16 residues. CDR1 is SGDLS and CDR2 is YYNGEE in the germline V gene. CDR3: CASSADPRGPTDTQYF. CDR3 DNA: TGTGCCAGCAGTGCAGACCCCAGGGGGCCCACAGATACGCAGTATTTT.

The chain links TRBV2 to TRBJ2-5, with TRBD2 matching over 14 bases. CDR1 is SNHLY, CDR2 FYNNEI, per germline. V lost 7 bases and J lost 5; bases outside the gene matches: 9. The CDR3 loop spans 16 amino acids. The CDR3 region has the DNA TGTGCCAGCATTAGACTAGCGGGAGGGCCGAGGGAGACCCAGTACTTC. Protein product: CASIRLAGGPRETQYF. Supplemented by reference TRBV2 and TRBJ2-5, the full variable domain reads EPEVTQTPSHQVTQMGQEVILRCVPISNHLYFYWYRQILGQKVEFLVSFYNNEISEKSEIFDDQFSVERPDGSNFTLKIRSTKLEDSAMYFCASIRLAGGPRETQYFGPGTRLLVL.

The rearrangement joins TRBV30 to TRBJ2-7; D is undetermined. V lost 4 bases and J lost 3, with 16 bases in between. CDR1 GTSNPN and CDR2 SVGIG come from the germline V gene (reference sequence). The CDR3 covers 14 residues. CDR3 nucleotide sequence: TGTGCCTGGACCCCTCCTGGGCAGCTCTACGAGCAGTACTTC. It encodes CAWTPPGQLYEQYF.

The rearrangement uses TRBV23-1 and TRBJ2-1, with 8 bases lining up with TRBD1. TRBV23-1 carries the ORF label, with uncertain function. The V gene end was trimmed by 3 bases and the J gene end by 0 bases; junction bases not matched to a gene: 7. There are 17 residues in the CDR3. Here the CDR3 reads CASSHPGQGSSYNEQFF. The CDR3, as DNA: TGCGCCAGCAGTCATCCCGGACAGGGAAGCTCCTACAATGAGCAGTTCTTC.

This clone was observed a few times. The chain couples TRBV15 to TRBJ2-7, with 8 bases lining up with TRBD1. The CDR3 sequence is 13 residues long. Per the germline V gene, CDR1 is LNHNV and CDR2 is YYDKDF (reference sequence). V was pared by 3 bases and J by 5 bases, with 3 bases of the junction left unmatched. CDR3: CATSRQTGDEQYF. The CDR3 DNA sequence: TGTGCCACCAGCAGGCAGACAGGGGACGAGCAGTACTTC.